What follows are 8 T cell receptor beta chains derived from one specimen sequenced in a study of shared clonotypes between healthy human individuals. Assay used: immunoSEQ multiplex PCR; TCRdb lists only in-frame clones, some missing. The sample carries 2 million to 2.5 million clones, around 95% recorded once. The sequencing input was naive CD4+ T cells sorted from blood. The subset is: CD45RA+ positively selected. These receptors were collected from a man aged 18 to 29 in good health.

V is TRBV7-2 and J is TRBJ2-1, with 12 positions matching TRBD2. The V and J ends lost 5 bases and 7 bases, in that order; junction bases with no gene match: 3. This CDR3 is 14 amino acids long. CDR1 is SGHTA and CDR2 is FQGNSA in the germline V gene. The CDR3 DNA sequence: TGTGCCAGCAGCATTGGACTAGCGGGGAATGAGCAGTTCTTC. This sequence encodes CASSIGLAGNEQFF.

This clone was seen once. The rearrangement joins TRBV28 to TRBJ1-1; D not resolved. The CDR3 extends over 12 amino acids. V dropped 5 bases and J dropped 4 bases, with 8 bases sitting between them. Germline CDR1 is MDHEN and CDR2 is SYDVKM. The CDR3 DNA sequence: TGTGCCAGCAGTAAAGAGGGCACTGAAGCTTTCTTT. It codes for CASSKEGTEAFF.

The chain recombines TRBV6-1 with TRBJ2-7; the match to TRBD2 covers 14 bases. The CDR3 has 18 amino acids. Trimming removed 0 bases from V and 4 bases from J; junction bases left unmatched: 8. The germline CDR1 and CDR2 sequences are MNHNS and SASEGT. The CDR3 DNA reads as TGTGCCAGCAGTGAAGCGGGGACTAGCGGGGGTTCTCGGTACGAGCAGTACTTC. Its protein product is CASSEAGTSGGSRYEQYF.

The rearrangement links TRBV7-2 to TRBJ2-3, with D tentatively TRBD1 (6 bases). This CDR3 region has 16 residues. CDR1 and CDR2 from the germline V gene are SGHTA and FQGNSA. Trimming left V 1 base short and J 0 bases short, with 11 bases between. The CDR3 reads CASSLGTAASTDTQYF. The CDR3 DNA follows: TGTGCCAGCAGCTTAGGGACAGCAGCTAGCACAGATACGCAGTATTTT.

The rearrangement uses TRBV10-1 and TRBJ2-7; 9 bases agree with TRBD2. The J segment lost 4 bases and the V segment lost 2 bases, leaving 6 bases of the junction unmatched. The germline CDR1 and CDR2 sequences are WNHNN and SYGVQD (reference sequence). The CDR3 runs 15 residues. The CDR3 protein is CASSERSSGTYEQYF. The CDR3 DNA reads as TGCGCCAGCAGTGAGAGGTCTAGCGGGACGTACGAGCAGTACTTC.

The chain has TRBV27 and TRBJ2-4, with 7 bases identical to TRBD1. Germline V gene data show CDR1 as MNHEY and CDR2 as SMNVEV (reference sequence). CDR3 length: 17 residues. The junction had 11 bases not matched to a gene; V was cut back by 6 bases and J by 0 bases. The CDR3 DNA is TGTGCCAGCAGCCCAACCGGGACAGACCTAGCCAAAAACATTCAGTACTTC. It encodes CASSPTGTDLAKNIQYF.

As concerns this clone: This CDR3 is also generated by other DNA sequences in the sample. The V call is TRBV6-5, the J call TRBJ2-7, with a possible D match to TRBD1 (5 bases). With 0 bases removed from V and 2 bases from J, the gap between germline ends came to 11 bases. CDR1 is MNHEY, CDR2 SVGAGI, per germline. This CDR3 is 15 amino acids long. The CDR3 DNA reads as TGTGCCAGCAGTTACTCGCGAAGGGGCGCCTACGAGCAGTACTTC. Translating it yields CASSYSRRGAYEQYF.

The V call is TRBV5-4, the J call TRBJ1-2, with D maybe TRBD1 (5 bases). Trimming left V 0 bases short and J 5 bases short, with 17 bases between. Germline V gives CDR1 SGHNT, CDR2 YYREEE (reference sequence). The CDR3 has 16 residues. The CDR3 DNA sequence: TGTGCCAGCAGCTTGGTTTTGGGGGTTAAAGCTTATGGCTACACCTTC. This codes for CASSLVLGVKAYGYTF.